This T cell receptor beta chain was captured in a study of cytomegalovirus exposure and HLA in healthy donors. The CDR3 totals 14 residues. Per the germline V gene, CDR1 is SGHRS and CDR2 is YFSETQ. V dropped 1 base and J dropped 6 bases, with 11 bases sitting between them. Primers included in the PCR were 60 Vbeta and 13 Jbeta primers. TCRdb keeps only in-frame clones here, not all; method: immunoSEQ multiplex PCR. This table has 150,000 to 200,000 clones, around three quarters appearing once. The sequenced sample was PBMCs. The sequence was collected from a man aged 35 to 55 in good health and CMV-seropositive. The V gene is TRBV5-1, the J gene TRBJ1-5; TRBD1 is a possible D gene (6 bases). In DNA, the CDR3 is TGCGCCAGCAGCTTGAGGGCAGGGGTTCAGCCCCAGCATTTT. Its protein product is CASSLRAGVQPQHF.